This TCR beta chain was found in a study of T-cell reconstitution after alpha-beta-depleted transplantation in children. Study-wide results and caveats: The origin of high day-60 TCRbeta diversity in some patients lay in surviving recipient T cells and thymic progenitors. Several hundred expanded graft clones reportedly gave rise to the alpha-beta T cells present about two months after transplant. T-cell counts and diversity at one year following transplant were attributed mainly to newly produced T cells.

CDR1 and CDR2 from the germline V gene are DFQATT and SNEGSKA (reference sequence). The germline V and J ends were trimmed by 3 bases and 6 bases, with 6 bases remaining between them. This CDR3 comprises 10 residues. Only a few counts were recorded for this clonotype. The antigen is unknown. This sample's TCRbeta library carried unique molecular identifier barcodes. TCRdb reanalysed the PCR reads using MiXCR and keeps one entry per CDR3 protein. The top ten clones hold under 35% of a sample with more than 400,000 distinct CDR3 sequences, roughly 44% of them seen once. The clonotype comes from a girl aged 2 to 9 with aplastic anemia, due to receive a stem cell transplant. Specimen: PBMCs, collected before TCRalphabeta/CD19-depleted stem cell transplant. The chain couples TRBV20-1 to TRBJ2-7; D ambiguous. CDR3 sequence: CSASRSEQYF. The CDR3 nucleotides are TGCAGTGCTAGCCGGAGCGAGCAGTACTTC.